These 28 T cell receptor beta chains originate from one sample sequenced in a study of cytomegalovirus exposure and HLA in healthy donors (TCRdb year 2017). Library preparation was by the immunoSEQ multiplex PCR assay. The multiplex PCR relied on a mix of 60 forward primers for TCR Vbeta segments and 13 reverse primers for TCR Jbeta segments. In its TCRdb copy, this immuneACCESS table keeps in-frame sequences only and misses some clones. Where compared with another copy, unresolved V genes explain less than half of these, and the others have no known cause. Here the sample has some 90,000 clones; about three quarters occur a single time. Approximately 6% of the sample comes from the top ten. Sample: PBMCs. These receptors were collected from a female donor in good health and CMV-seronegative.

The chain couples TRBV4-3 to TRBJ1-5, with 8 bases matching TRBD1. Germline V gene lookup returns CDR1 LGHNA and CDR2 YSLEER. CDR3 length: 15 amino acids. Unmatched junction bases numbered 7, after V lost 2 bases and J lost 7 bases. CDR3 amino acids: CASSQNPTGGQPQHF. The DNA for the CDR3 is TGCGCCAGCAGCCAAAATCCAACAGGGGGACAGCCCCAGCATTTT.

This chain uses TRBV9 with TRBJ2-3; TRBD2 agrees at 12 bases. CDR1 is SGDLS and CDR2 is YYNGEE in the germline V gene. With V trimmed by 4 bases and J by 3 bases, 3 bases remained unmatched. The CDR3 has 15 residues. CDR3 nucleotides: TGTGCCAGCAGCCCCACTAGCGGGGGGACAGATACGCAGTATTTT. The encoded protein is CASSPTSGGTDTQYF.

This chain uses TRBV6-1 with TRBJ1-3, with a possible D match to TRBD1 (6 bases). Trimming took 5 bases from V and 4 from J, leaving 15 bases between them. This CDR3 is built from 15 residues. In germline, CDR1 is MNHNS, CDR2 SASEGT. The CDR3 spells CASSSFRGIGNTIYF. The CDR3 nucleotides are TGTGCCAGCAGTTCGTTCAGGGGTATCGGAAACACCATATATTTT.

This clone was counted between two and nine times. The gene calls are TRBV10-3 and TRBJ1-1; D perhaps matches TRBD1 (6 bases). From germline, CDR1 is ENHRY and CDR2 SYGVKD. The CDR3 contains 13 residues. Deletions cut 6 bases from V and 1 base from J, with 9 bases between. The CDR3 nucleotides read TGTGCCATCAGGGGACACCAGAACACTGAAGCTTTCTTT. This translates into CAIRGHQNTEAFF.

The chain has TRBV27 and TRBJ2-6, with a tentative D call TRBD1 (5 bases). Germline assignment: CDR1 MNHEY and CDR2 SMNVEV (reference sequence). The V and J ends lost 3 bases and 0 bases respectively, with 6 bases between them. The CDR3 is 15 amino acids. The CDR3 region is CASSLGPSGANVLTF. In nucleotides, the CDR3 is TGTGCCAGCAGTTTGGGGCCCTCTGGGGCCAACGTCCTGACTTTC.

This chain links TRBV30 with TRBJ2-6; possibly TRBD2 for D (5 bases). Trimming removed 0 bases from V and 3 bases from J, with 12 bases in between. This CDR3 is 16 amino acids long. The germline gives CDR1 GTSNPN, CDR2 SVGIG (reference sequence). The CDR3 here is CAWSVKRVFGANVLTF. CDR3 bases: TGTGCCTGGAGTGTTAAGAGGGTGTTTGGGGCCAACGTCCTGACTTTC.

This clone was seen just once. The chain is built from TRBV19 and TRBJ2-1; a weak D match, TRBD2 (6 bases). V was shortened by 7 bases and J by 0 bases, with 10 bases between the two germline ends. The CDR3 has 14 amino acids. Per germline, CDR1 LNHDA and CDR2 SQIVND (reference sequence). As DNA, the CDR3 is TGTGCCAGTACCCCCGGGAGCTCCTACAATGAGCAGTTCTTC. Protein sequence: CASTPGSSYNEQFF. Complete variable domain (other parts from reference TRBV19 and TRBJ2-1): DGGITQSPKYLFRKEGQNVTLSCEQNLNHDAMYWYRQDPGQGLRLIYYSQIVNDFQKGDIAEGYSVSREKKESFPLTVTSAQKNPTAFYLCASTPGSSYNEQFFGPGTRLTVL.

The DNA of the CDR3 is TGTGCCACCGCCGGCAGACTGTCATATGGCTACACCTTC. This codes for CATAGRLSYGYTF. The gene calls are TRBV15 and TRBJ1-2, with no clear D. CDR3 length: 13 residues. From germline, CDR1 is LNHNV and CDR2 YYDKDF (reference sequence). Deletions cut 8 bases from V and 5 bases from J, with 15 bases between.

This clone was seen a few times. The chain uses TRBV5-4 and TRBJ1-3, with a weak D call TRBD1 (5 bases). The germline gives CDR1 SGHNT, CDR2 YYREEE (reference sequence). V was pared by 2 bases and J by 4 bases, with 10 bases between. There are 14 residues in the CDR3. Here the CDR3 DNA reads TGTGCCAGCAGCTTAGGAGGGGTGGGAAACACCATATATTTT. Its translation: CASSLGGVGNTIYF.

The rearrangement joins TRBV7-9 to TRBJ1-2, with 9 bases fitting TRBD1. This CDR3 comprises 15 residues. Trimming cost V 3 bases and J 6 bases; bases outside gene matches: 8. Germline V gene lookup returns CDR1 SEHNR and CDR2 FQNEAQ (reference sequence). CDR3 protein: CASSLGQGHHNGYTF. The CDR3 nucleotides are TGTGCCAGCAGCTTGGGACAGGGTCACCACAATGGCTACACCTTC.

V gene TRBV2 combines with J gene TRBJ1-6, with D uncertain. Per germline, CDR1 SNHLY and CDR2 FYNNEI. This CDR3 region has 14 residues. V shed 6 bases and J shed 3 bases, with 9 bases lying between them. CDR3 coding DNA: TGTGCCAGCAGCCCAGGCGTCTATAATTCACCCCTCCACTTT. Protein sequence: CASSPGVYNSPLHF.

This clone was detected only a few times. CDR3 in DNA: TGCGCCAGCAGCTTGGTAGAGGTCAGGGACAATGAGCAGTTCTTC. It translates to CASSLVEVRDNEQFF. V and J are TRBV5-1 and TRBJ2-1, with D tentatively TRBD1 (5 bases). Trimming shortened V by 0 bases and J by 5 bases, and 12 bases separated the two germline ends. The CDR3 has 15 amino acids. Germline V gene sequence: CDR1 SGHRS, CDR2 YFSETQ.

The CDR3 DNA sequence: TGTGCCACATTAACGGGACTAGCGGGCACAGATACGCAGTATTTT. Residues: CATLTGLAGTDTQYF. The J gene is TRBJ2-3, the V gene TRBV2; TRBD2 matches 11 bases. J gave up 1 base and V 10 bases, and 7 bases lay outside the gene matches. Germline values: CDR1 SNHLY, CDR2 FYNNEI. CDR3 size: 15 residues.

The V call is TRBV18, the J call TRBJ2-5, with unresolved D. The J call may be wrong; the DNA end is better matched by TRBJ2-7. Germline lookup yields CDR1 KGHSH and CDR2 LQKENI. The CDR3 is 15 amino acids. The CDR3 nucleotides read TGTGCCAGCTCGCCCCCCAACCTGGAGTCCTACGAGCAGTACTTC. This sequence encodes CASSPPNLESYEQYF.

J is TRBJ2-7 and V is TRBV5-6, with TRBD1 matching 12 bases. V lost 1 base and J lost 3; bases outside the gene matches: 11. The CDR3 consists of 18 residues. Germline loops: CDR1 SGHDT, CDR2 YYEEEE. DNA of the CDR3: TGTGCCAGCAGCTTGCGGGGGACAGGGGGCCCCGGCCTCTACGAGCAGTACTTC. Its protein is CASSLRGTGGPGLYEQYF.

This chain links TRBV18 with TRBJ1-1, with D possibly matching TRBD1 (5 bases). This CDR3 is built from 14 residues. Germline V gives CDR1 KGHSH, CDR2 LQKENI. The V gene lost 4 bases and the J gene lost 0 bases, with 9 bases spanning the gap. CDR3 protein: CASSLTDMNTEAFF. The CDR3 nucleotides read TGTGCCAGCTCACTGACAGACATGAACACTGAAGCTTTCTTT. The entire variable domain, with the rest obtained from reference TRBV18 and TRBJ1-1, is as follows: NAGVMQNPRHLVRRRGQEARLRCSPMKGHSHVYWYRQLPEEGLKFMVYLQKENIIDESGMPKERFSAEFPKEGPSILRIQQVVRGDSAAYFCASSLTDMNTEAFFGQGTRLTVV.

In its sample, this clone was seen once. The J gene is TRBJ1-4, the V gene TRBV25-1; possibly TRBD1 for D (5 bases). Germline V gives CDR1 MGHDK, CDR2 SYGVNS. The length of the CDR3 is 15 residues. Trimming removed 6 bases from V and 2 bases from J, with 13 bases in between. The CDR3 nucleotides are TGTGCCAGCAGCCTTTTTTCAGGGACTAATGAAAAACTGTTTTTT. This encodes CASSLFSGTNEKLFF.

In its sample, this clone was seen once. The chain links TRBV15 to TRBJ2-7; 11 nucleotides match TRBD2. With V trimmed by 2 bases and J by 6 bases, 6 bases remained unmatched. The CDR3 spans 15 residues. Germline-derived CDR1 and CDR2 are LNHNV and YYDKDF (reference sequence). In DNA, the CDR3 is TGTGCCACCAGCAGACAACTAGCGGGAGTTGGCGAGCAGTACTTC. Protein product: CATSRQLAGVGEQYF.

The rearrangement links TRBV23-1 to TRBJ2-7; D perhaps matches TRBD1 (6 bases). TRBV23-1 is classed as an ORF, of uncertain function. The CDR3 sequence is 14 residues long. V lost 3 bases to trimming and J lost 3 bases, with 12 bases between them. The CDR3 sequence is CASSHVKDSYEQYF. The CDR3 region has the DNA TGCGCCAGCAGTCATGTGAAGGACAGCTACGAGCAGTACTTC.

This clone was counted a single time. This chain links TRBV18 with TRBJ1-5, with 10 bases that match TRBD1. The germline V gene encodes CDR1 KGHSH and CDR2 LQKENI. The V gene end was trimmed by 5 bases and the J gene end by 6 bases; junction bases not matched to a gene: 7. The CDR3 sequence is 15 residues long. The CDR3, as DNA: TGTGCCAGCTCATCCGGACAGGGGGGAATTCAGCCCCAGCATTTT. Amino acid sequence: CASSSGQGGIQPQHF.

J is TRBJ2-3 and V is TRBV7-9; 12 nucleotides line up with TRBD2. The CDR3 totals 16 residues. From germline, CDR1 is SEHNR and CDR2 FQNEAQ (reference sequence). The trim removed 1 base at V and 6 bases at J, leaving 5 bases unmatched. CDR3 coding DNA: TGTGCCAGCAGCTTAGTTGGACTAGCGGGGAGGGATACGCAGTATTTT. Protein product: CASSLVGLAGRDTQYF.

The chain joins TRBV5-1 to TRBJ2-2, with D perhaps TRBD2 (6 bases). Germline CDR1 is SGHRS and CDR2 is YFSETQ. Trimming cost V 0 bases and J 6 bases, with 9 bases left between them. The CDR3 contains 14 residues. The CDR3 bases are TGCGCCAGCAGCTTGGAAGGAGGGCCCGGGGAGCTGTTTTTT. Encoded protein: CASSLEGGPGELFF.

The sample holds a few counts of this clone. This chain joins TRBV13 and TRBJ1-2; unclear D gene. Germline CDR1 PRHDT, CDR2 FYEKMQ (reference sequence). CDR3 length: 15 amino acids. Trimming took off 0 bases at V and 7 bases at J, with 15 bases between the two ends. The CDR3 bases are TGTGCCAGCAGCTTAGGCCCGGGATGGAATGGTGGCTACACCTTC. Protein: CASSLGPGWNGGYTF.

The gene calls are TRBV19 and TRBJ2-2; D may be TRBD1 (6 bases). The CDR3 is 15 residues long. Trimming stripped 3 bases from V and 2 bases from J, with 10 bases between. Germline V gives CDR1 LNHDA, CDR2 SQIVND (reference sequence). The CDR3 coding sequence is TGTGCCAGTAGTATTTGGGGGCCTAACACCGGGGAGCTGTTTTTT. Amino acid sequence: CASSIWGPNTGELFF.

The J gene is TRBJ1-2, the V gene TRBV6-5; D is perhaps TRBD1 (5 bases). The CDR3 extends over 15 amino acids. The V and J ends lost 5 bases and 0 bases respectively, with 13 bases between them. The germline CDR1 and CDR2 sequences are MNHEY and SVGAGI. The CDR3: CASSPGGSPNYGYTF. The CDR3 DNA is TGTGCCAGCAGTCCCGGGGGGAGTCCTAACTATGGCTACACCTTC.

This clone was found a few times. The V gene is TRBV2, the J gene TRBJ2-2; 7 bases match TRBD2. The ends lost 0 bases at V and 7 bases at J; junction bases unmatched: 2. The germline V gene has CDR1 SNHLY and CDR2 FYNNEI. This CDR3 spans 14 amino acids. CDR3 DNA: TGTGCCAGCAGTGAAGCGGGGAGGGACGGGGAGCTGTTTTTT. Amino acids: CASSEAGRDGELFF.

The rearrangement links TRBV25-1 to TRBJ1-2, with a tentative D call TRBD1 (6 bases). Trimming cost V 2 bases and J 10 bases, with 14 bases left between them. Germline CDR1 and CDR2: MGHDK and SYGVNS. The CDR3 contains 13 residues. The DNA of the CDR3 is TGTGCCAGCAGTGAACGAACAGGGCGAGACTACACCTTC. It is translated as CASSERTGRDYTF.

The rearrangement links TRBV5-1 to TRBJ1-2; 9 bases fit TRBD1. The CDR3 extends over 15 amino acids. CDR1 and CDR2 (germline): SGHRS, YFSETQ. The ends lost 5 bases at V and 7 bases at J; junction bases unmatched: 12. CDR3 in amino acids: CASRITGGANTGYTF. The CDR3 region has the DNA TGCGCCAGCAGAATCACAGGGGGCGCGAACACTGGCTACACCTTC.